This T cell receptor (beta chain) was recovered during a study of cytomegalovirus exposure and HLA in healthy donors. In the PCR, 60 Vbeta and 13 Jbeta primers were used. Sequencing was performed with immunoSEQ multiplex PCR; in TCRdb, only in-frame clones are kept and a portion is missing. The sample carries about 96,000 clones, around 79% recorded once. This CDR3 has 17 residues. In germline, CDR1 is SNHLY, CDR2 FYNNEI. V was trimmed by 6 bases and J by 3 bases, leaving 21 bases between them. The clonotype was recovered from a woman in her seventies in good health and CMV-seropositive. This sequence joins TRBV2 and TRBJ2-4; D is ambiguous. The sequencing sample was made of PBMCs. CDR3 DNA: TGTGCCAGCAGCGAACTAATTAGAGGTGGCGGCAAAAACATTCAGTACTTC. Translation gives CASSELIRGGGKNIQYF.